The 23 T cell receptor beta chains reported below all come from one sample, sequenced in a study of shared clonotypes between healthy human individuals. TCRdb's copy holds only in-frame clones and misses some; the assay was immunoSEQ multiplex PCR. The profile shows a few million clones, 85% to 95% of them singletons. The source material was naive CD4+ T cells from PBMCs. Subset meaning: CD45RA+ positively selected. These receptors all come from a man between 18 and 35 years old in good health. Some clones in this sample may be carry-over from other donors' samples.

The chain links TRBV19 to TRBJ1-2; D remains unclear. Trimming took 7 bases from V and 1 from J, leaving 22 bases between them. This CDR3 comprises 17 residues. Germline loops: CDR1 LNHDA, CDR2 SQIVND (reference sequence). The DNA of the CDR3 is TGTGCCAGTACCCTCGAGCCCCGTTATTGGCTTAACTATGGCTACACCTTC. Protein: CASTLEPRYWLNYGYTF.

This chain links TRBV7-6 with TRBJ2-1; 9 bases match TRBD2. The ends lost 3 bases at V and 9 bases at J; junction bases unmatched: 12. CDR1 is SGHVS and CDR2 is FNYEAQ in the germline V gene. The CDR3 runs 16 residues. The CDR3 sequence is CASSFLSGSPGSEQFF. The CDR3 DNA sequence: TGTGCCAGCAGCTTCCTTAGCGGGAGTCCGGGGAGTGAGCAGTTCTTC. The variable domain in full, completed from reference TRBV7-6 and TRBJ2-1, reads GAGVSQSPRYKVTKRGQDVALRCDPISGHVSLYWYRQALGQGPEFLTYFNYEAQQDKSGLPNDRFSAERPEGSISTLTIQRTEQRDSAMYRCASSFLSGSPGSEQFFGPGTRLTVL.

The gene calls are TRBV5-6 and TRBJ1-1, with TRBD1 as a possible D gene (6 bases). Germline assignment: CDR1 SGHDT and CDR2 YYEEEE. This CDR3 has 14 residues. The V end lost 0 bases, the J end lost 5 bases, and 11 bases lay between the germline ends. CDR3 amino acids: CASSLVAGVTEAFF. CDR3 nucleotide sequence: TGTGCCAGCAGCTTGGTGGCAGGGGTGACTGAAGCTTTCTTT.

V and J are TRBV28 and TRBJ2-4, with D possibly TRBD1 on 5 matching bases. The V gene's germline CDR1 is MDHEN and CDR2 SYDVKM. Trimming cost V 6 bases and J 0 bases, with 12 bases left between them. The CDR3 covers 15 residues. The CDR3 DNA is TGTGCCAGCAGATCCATGACAGTAGCCAAAAACATTCAGTACTTC. It specifies CASRSMTVAKNIQYF.

This sequence joins TRBV14 and TRBJ2-1; 8 bases agree with TRBD1. Germline values: CDR1 SGHDN, CDR2 FVKESK. J gave up 4 bases and V 4 bases, and 6 bases lay outside the gene matches. The CDR3 spans 15 residues. CDR3 nucleotides: TGTGCCAGCAGCCCTGGACAGGGCCATTACAATGAGCAGTTCTTC. Protein: CASSPGQGHYNEQFF.

This sequence joins TRBV19 and TRBJ2-2; 8 nucleotides line up with TRBD1. The CDR3 contains 19 residues. With 6 bases clipped from V and 2 bases from J, the junction kept 17 bases outside the gene matches. Looked up from germline, CDR1 is LNHDA and CDR2 is SQIVND (reference sequence). The DNA for the CDR3 is TGTGCCAGTAGAACCCTACTAGGACAGGGACACCCCAACACCGGGGAGCTGTTTTTT. It yields the protein CASRTLLGQGHPNTGELFF.

This chain connects TRBV4-2 to TRBJ2-1; 10 bases are shared with TRBD2. Germline assignment: CDR1 LGHNA and CDR2 YNFKEQ. The trim removed 3 bases at V and 4 bases at J, leaving 9 bases unmatched. The CDR3 extends over 17 amino acids. The CDR3 is CASSQDFSGRYYNEQFF. As DNA, the CDR3 is TGTGCCAGCAGCCAGGATTTTAGCGGGAGGTATTACAATGAGCAGTTCTTC.

The chain is built from TRBV7-2 and TRBJ1-3, with D possibly being TRBD1 (6 bases). This CDR3 is 15 amino acids long. CDR1 is SGHTA, CDR2 FQGNSA, per germline. With 5 bases removed from V and 0 bases from J, the gap between germline ends came to 11 bases. CDR3 bases: TGTGCCAGCAGCCCACAGGGCATCTCTGGAAACACCATATATTTT. This translates into CASSPQGISGNTIYF.

In its sample, this clone was seen a few times. V is TRBV5-4 and J is TRBJ1-1; D might be TRBD1 (6 bases). CDR3 size: 14 residues. V lost 3 bases and J lost 5, with 14 bases in between. CDR1 is SGHNT, CDR2 YYREEE, per germline (reference sequence). For the CDR3, the DNA is TGTGCCAGCAGCTACAGGGCAGGGAAAACTGAAGCTTTCTTT. Translated, it gives CASSYRAGKTEAFF. The full variable domain, completed using reference TRBV5-4 and TRBJ1-1, is ETGVTQSPTHLIKTRGQQVTLRCSSQSGHNTVSWYQQALGQGPQFIFQYYREEENGRGNFPPRFSGLQFPNYSSELNVNALELDDSALYLCASSYRAGKTEAFFGQGTRLTVV.

This chain connects TRBV28 to TRBJ1-2, with TRBD1 matching 7 bases. The CDR3 contains 14 residues. Germline V gene sequence: CDR1 MDHEN, CDR2 SYDVKM. Unmatched junction bases numbered 12, after V lost 8 bases and J lost 6 bases. DNA of the CDR3: TGTGCCAGCGAATGGCCAGGGGGAATCGATGGCTACACCTTC. Translating it yields CASEWPGGIDGYTF.

The chain joins TRBV18 to TRBJ1-1, with a weak D call TRBD1 (5 bases). Between the trimmed V and J ends, which lost 4 bases and 10 bases, there was a span of 10 bases. Germline loops: CDR1 KGHSH, CDR2 LQKENI. This CDR3 spans 11 amino acids. The CDR3 region is CASSLSRGAFF. CDR3 bases: TGTGCCAGCTCACTTTCAAGGGGAGCTTTCTTT.

The rearrangement uses TRBV4-1 and TRBJ2-7; D could derive from TRBD1 or TRBD2 (5 bases each). Germline-derived CDR1 and CDR2 are MGHRA and YSYEKL. V lost 3 bases and J lost 2, with 8 bases in between. This CDR3 contains 13 residues. The CDR3 loop reads CASSQGVPYEQYF. CDR3 nucleotides: TGCGCCAGCAGCCAGGGGGTACCCTACGAGCAGTACTTC.

The CDR3: CATRTVISSGANVLTF. The CDR3 nucleotides read TGTGCCACCAGGACAGTAATTAGCTCTGGGGCCAACGTCCTGACTTTC. The chain joins TRBV27 to TRBJ2-6; maybe TRBD1 (6 bases). CDR1 and CDR2 (germline): MNHEY, SMNVEV (reference sequence). Trimming pared 10 bases from V and 0 bases from J, leaving 16 bases between. There are 16 residues in the CDR3.

The chain uses TRBV19 and TRBJ2-7, with 8 bases matching TRBD1. CDR1 and CDR2 from the germline V gene are LNHDA and SQIVND (reference sequence). The ends lost 9 bases at V and 5 bases at J; junction bases unmatched: 15. The CDR3 is 15 residues long. CDR3 bases: TGTGCCAGCAGGCGCCGCCAGGGGGCAGCTAACGAGCAGTACTTC. It is translated as CASRRRQGAANEQYF.

This rearrangement joins TRBV6-5 to TRBJ2-7; possible D gene TRBD2, 5 bases. Deletions cut 2 bases from V and 1 base from J, with 12 bases between. The CDR3 is made up of 15 amino acids. Germline CDR1 is MNHEY and CDR2 is SVGAGI. DNA of the CDR3: TGTGCCAGCAGTTACCGGGGAGATGGGTCCTACGAGCAGTACTTC. This translates into CASSYRGDGSYEQYF.

The chain carries TRBV25-1 and TRBJ1-1; D may be TRBD1 (6 bases). The CDR3 runs to 15 residues. V was pared by 6 bases and J by 4 bases, with 18 bases between. Germline loops: CDR1 MGHDK, CDR2 SYGVNS. The CDR3 here is CASSPMAGASTEAFF. For the CDR3, the DNA is TGTGCCAGCAGCCCTATGGCAGGGGCGTCCACTGAAGCTTTCTTT.

This CDR3 is CASSLDRAKTQYF. The CDR3 region has the DNA TGTGCCAGCAGCCTGGACAGGGCAAAGACCCAGTACTTC. V gene TRBV6-6 combines with J gene TRBJ2-5, with TRBD1 matching over 8 bases. J was trimmed by 6 bases and V by 6 bases; bases with no gene match: 6. The CDR3 loop spans 13 amino acids. Germline loops: CDR1 MNHNY, CDR2 SVGAGI (reference sequence).

The chain carries TRBV6-6 and TRBJ2-7; 7 bases are a match to TRBD1. The CDR3 sequence is 14 residues long. Germline V gene lookup returns CDR1 MNHNY and CDR2 SVGAGI (reference sequence). V was pared by 2 bases and J by 9 bases, with 10 bases of the junction left unmatched. CDR3 coding DNA: TGTGCCAGCAGTTACGACAGGGTCTATGGTGGGCAGTACTTC. Protein: CASSYDRVYGGQYF.

This clone came up once. The rearrangement links TRBV29-1 to TRBJ2-1, with D maybe TRBD1 (6 bases). The length of the CDR3 is 13 residues. Germline assignment: CDR1 SQVTM and CDR2 ANQGSEA. Trimming removed 7 bases at V and 2 bases at J, with 12 bases between. Written as DNA, the CDR3 is TGCAGCGCCGCAGGGGTAACCTACAATGAGCAGTTCTTC. Translation: CSAAGVTYNEQFF.

The CDR3 DNA sequence: TGTGCCTGGGGGGGAGGGACAATCTACAATGAGCAGTTCTTC. It codes for CAWGGGTIYNEQFF. The chain carries TRBV30 and TRBJ2-1; tentative D call: TRBD2 (7 bases). Germline-derived CDR1 and CDR2 are GTSNPN and SVGIG (reference sequence). This CDR3 comprises 14 residues. V lost 5 bases, J lost 3 bases, and 14 bases lay in between.

This clone was counted once. The V call is TRBV4-2, the J call TRBJ2-2; D possibly corresponds to TRBD2 (5 bases). V was cut by 0 bases and J by 0 bases, with 17 bases left in between. This CDR3 is 19 amino acids long. Per germline, CDR1 LGHNA and CDR2 YNFKEQ. CDR3 region: CASSQDRARLLANTGELFF. DNA of the CDR3: TGTGCCAGCAGCCAAGATAGGGCAAGGTTACTAGCGAACACCGGGGAGCTGTTTTTT.

The chain recombines TRBV29-1 with TRBJ1-2, with 7 bases fitting TRBD1. CDR3 length: 17 amino acids. Germline V gene lookup returns CDR1 SQVTM and CDR2 ANQGSEA. The V gene end was trimmed by 5 bases and the J gene end by 5 bases; junction bases not matched to a gene: 20. The CDR3 protein is CSVSRPREPGQSYGYTF. The CDR3 nucleotides are TGCAGCGTTTCTCGTCCCAGGGAACCGGGACAGTCTTATGGCTACACCTTC.

This chain uses TRBV27 with TRBJ2-2; 14 positions agree with TRBD2. J lost 2 bases, V lost 6 bases, and 5 bases had no gene match. The CDR3 sequence is 17 residues long. Germline-derived CDR1 and CDR2 are MNHEY and SMNVEV (reference sequence). The CDR3 coding sequence is TGTGCCAGCAGCCTCGGACTAGCGGGAGGAAACACCGGGGAGCTGTTTTTT. The encoded protein is CASSLGLAGGNTGELFF.